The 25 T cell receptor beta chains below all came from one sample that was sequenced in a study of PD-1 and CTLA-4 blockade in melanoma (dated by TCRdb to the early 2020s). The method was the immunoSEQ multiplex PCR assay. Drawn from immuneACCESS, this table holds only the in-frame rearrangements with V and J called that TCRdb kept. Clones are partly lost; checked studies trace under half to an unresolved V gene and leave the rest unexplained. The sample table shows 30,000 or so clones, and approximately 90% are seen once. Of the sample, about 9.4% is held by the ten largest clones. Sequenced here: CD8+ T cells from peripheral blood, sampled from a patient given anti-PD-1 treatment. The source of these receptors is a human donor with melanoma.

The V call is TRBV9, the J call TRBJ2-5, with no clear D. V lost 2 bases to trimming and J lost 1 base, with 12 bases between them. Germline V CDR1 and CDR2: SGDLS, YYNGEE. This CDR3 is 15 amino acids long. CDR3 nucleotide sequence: TGTGCCAGCAGCGTGGTGGGTTTGACCCAAGAGACCCAGTACTTC. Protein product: CASSVVGLTQETQYF.

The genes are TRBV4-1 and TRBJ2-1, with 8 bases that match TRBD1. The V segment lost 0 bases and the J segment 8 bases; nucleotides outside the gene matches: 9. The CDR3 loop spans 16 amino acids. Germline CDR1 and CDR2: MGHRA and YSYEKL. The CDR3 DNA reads TGCGCCAGCAGCCAAGATCGAGGAGACAGGGGTGATGAGCAGTTCTTC. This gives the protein CASSQDRGDRGDEQFF.

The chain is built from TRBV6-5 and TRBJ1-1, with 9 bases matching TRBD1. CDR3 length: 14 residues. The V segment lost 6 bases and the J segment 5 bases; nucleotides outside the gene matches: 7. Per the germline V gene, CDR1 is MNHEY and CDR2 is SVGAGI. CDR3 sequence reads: CASSQGQGGTEAFF. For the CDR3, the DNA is TGTGCCAGCAGCCAGGGACAGGGTGGGACTGAAGCTTTCTTT.

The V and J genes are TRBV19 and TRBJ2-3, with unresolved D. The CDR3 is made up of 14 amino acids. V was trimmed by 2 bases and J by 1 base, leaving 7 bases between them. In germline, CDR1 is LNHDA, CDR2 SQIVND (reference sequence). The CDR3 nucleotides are TGTGCCAGTAGTATAAGTATTGGCACAGATACGCAGTATTTT. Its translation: CASSISIGTDTQYF.

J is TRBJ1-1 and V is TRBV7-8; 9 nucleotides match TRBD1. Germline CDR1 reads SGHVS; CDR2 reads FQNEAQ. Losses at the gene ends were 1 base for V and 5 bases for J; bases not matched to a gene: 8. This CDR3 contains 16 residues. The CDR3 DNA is TGTGCCAGCAGCTTAGATCGGACAGGGGAAGGGACTGAAGCTTTCTTT. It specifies CASSLDRTGEGTEAFF.

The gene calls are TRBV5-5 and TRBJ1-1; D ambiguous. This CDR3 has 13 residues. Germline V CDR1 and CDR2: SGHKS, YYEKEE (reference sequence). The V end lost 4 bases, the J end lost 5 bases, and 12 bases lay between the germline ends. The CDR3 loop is CASSPQDGTEAFF. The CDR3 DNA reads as TGTGCCAGCAGCCCGCAGGATGGGACTGAAGCTTTCTTT.

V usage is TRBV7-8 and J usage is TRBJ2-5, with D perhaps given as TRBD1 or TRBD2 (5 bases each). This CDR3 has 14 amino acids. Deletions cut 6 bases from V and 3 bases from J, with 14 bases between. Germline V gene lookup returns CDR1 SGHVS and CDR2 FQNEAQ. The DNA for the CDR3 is TGTGCCAGCAGTCGCCGGGACCCAGAAGAGACCCAGTACTTC. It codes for CASSRRDPEETQYF.

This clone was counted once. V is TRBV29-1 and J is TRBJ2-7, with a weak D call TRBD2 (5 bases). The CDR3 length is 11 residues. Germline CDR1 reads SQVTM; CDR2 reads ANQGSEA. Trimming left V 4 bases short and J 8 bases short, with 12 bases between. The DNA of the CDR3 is TGCAGCGTTGGAACGGACGGGAAGCAGTACTTC. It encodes CSVGTDGKQYF.

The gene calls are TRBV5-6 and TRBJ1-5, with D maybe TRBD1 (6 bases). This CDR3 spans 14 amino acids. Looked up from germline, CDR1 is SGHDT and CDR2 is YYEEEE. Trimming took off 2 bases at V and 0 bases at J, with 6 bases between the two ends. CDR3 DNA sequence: TGTGCCAGCAGCTTAGGGGGTAGCAATCAGCCCCAGCATTTT. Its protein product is CASSLGGSNQPQHF.

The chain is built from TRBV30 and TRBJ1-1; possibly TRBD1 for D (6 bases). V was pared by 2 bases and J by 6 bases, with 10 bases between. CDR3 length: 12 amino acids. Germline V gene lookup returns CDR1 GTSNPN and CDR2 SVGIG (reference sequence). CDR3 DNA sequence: TGTGCCTGGAGTCCGGGGGGGCCTGAAGCTTTCTTT. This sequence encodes CAWSPGGPEAFF.

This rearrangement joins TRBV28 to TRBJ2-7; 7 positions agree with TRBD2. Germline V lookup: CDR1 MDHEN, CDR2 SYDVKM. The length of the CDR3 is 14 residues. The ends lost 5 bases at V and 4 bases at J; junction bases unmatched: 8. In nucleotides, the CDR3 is TGTGCCAGCAGTCCACGACTAGCTGCGTACGAGCAGTACTTC. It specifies CASSPRLAAYEQYF.

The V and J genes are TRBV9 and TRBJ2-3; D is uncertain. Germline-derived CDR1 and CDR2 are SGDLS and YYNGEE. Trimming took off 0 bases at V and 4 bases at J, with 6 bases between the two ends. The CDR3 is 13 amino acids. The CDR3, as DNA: TGTGCCAGCAGCGTAGATGAGTCAGATACGCAGTATTTT. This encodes CASSVDESDTQYF.

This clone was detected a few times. CDR3 sequence: CASSLRDYNEQFF. The CDR3 region has the DNA TGTGCCAGCAGCTTACGGGATTACAATGAGCAGTTCTTC. The J gene is TRBJ2-1, the V gene TRBV7-6; D may be TRBD2 (5 bases). The CDR3 extends over 13 amino acids. Trimming shortened V by 2 bases and J by 4 bases, and 6 bases separated the two germline ends. The germline gives CDR1 SGHVS, CDR2 FNYEAQ. The full variable domain, in which reference TRBV7-6 and TRBJ2-1 provide the parts outside the CDR3, is GAGVSQSPRYKVTKRGQDVALRCDPISGHVSLYWYRQALGQGPEFLTYFNYEAQQDKSGLPNDRFSAERPEGSISTLTIQRTEQRDSAMYRCASSLRDYNEQFFGPGTRLTVL.

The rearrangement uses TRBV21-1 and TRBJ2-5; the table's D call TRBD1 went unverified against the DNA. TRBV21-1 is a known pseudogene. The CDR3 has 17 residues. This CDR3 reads CASSKDWDRGSQETQYF. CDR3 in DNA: TGTGCCAGCAGCAAAGACTGGGACAGGGGGAGCCAAGAGACCCAGTACTTC.

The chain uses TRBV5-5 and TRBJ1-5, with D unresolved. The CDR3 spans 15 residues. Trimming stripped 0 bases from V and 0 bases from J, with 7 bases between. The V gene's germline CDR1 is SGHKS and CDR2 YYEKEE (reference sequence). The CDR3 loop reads CASSLGTYSNQPQHF. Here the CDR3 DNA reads TGTGCCAGCAGCTTGGGGACTTATAGCAATCAGCCCCAGCATTTT.

The CDR3 sequence is CASSKGAQPQHF. Written as DNA, the CDR3 is TGTGCCAGTAGTAAAGGGGCTCAGCCCCAGCATTTT. This chain uses TRBV19 with TRBJ1-5; D perhaps matches TRBD1 (5 bases). The CDR3 consists of 12 residues. V shed 4 bases and J shed 6 bases, with 7 bases lying between them. Germline assignment: CDR1 LNHDA and CDR2 SQIVND (reference sequence).

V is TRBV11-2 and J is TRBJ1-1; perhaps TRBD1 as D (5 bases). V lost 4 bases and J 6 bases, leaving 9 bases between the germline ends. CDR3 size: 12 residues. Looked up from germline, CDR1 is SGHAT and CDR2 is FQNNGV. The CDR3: CASSWGRAEAFF. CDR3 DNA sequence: TGTGCCAGCAGCTGGGGGAGGGCTGAAGCTTTCTTT.

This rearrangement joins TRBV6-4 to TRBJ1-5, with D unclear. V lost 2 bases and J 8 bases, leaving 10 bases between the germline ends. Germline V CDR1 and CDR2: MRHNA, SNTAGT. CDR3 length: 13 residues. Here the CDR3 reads CASSDGLGEPQHF. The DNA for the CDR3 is TGTGCCAGCAGTGACGGCCTCGGGGAGCCCCAGCATTTT.

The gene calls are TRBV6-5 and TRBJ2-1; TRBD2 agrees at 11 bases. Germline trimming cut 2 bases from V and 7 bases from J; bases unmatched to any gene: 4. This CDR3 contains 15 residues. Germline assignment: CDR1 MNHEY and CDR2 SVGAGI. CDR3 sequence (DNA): TGTGCCAGCAGTTACCTAGCGGGGGGATCTAATGAGCAGTTCTTC. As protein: CASSYLAGGSNEQFF.

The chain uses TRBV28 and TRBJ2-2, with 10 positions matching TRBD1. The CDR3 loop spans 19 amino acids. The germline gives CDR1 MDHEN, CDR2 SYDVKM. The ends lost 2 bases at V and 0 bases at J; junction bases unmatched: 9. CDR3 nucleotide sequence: TGTGCCAGCAGTTTAGGGACAGGGGCATTTGTTTCGAACACCGGGGAGCTGTTTTTT. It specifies CASSLGTGAFVSNTGELFF.

The CDR3 spells CASNTYSVNQPQHF. In nucleotides, the CDR3 is TGTGCCAGTAACACGTACAGCGTCAATCAGCCCCAGCATTTT. The rearrangement uses TRBV19 and TRBJ1-5; no definite D call. Germline V gene data show CDR1 as LNHDA and CDR2 as SQIVND (reference sequence). Trimming cost V 7 bases and J 3 bases, with 13 bases left between them. This CDR3 spans 14 amino acids.

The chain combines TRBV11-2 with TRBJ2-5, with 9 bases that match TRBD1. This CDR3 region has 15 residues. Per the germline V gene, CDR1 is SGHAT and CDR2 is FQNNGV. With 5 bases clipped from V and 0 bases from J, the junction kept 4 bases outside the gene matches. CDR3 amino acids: CASSRTGADQETQYF. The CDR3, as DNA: TGTGCCAGCAGCCGGACAGGGGCCGACCAAGAGACCCAGTACTTC.

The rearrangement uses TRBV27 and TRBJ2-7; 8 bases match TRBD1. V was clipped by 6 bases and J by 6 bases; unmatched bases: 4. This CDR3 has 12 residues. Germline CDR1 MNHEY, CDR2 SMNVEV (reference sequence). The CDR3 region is CASRDRGFEQYF. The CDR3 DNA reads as TGTGCCAGCAGAGACAGGGGATTCGAGCAGTACTTC.

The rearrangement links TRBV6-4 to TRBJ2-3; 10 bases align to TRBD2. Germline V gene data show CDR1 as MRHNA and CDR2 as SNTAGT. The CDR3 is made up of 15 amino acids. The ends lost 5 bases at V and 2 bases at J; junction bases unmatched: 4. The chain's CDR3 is CASSFSGGPTDTQYF. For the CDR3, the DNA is TGTGCCAGCAGTTTTAGCGGGGGGCCCACAGATACGCAGTATTTT.

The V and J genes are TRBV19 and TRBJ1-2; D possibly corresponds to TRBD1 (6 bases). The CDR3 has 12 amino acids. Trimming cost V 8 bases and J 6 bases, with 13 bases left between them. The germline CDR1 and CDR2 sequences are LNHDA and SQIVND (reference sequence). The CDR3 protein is CASGGGADGYTF. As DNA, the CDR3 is TGTGCCAGTGGCGGGGGCGCGGATGGCTACACCTTC.